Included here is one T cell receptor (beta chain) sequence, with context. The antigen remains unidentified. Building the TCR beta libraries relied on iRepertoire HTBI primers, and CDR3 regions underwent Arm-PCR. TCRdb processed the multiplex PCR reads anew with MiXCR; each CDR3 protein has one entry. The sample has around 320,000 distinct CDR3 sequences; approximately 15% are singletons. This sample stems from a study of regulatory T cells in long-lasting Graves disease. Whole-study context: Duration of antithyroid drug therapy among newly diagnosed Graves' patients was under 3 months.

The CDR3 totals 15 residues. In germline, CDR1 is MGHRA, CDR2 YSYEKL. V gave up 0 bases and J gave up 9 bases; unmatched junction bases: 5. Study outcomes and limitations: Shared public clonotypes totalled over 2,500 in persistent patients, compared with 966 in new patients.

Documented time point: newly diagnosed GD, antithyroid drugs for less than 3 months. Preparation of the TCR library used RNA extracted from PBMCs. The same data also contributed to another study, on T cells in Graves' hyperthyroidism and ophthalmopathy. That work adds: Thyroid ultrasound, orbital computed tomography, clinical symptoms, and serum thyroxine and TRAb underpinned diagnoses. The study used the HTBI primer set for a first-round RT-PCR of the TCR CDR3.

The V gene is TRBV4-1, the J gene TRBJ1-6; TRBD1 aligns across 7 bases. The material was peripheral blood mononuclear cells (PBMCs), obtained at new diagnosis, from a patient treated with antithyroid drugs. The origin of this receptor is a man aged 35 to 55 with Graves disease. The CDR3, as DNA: TGCGCCAGCAGCCAAGACGAAGGGGGCAGTTCACCCCTCCACTTT. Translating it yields CASSQDEGGSSPLHF.